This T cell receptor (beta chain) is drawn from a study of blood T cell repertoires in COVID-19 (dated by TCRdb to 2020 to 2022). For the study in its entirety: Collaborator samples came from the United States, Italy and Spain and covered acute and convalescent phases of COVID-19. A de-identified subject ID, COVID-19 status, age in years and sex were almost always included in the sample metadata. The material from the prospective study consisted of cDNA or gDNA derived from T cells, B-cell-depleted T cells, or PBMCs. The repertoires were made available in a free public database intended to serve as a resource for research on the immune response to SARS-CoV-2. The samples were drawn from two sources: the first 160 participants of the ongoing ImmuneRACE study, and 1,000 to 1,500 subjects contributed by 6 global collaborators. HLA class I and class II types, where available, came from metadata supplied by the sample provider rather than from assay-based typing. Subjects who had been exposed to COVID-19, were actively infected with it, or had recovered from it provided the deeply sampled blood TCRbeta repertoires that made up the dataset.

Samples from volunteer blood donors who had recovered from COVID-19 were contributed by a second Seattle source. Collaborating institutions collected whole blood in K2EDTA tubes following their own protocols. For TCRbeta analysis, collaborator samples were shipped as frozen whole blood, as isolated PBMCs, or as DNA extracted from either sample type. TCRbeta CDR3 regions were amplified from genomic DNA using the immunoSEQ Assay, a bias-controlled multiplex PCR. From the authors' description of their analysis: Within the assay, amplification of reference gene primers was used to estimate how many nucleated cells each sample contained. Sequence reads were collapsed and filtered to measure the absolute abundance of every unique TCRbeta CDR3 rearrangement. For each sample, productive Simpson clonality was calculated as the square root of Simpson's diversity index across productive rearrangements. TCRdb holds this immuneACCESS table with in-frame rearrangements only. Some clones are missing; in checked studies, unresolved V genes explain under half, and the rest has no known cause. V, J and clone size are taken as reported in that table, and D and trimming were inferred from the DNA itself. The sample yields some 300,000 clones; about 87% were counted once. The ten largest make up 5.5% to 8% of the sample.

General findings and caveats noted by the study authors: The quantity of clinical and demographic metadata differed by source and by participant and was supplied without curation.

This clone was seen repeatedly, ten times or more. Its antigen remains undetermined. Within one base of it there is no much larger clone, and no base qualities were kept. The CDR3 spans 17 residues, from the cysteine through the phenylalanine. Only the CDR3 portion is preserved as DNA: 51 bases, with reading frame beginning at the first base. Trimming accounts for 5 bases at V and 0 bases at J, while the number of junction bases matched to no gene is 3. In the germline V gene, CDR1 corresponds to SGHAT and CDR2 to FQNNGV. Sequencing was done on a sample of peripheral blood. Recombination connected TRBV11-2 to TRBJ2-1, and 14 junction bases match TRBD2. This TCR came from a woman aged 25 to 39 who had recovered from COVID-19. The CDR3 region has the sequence CASSGTSGGLSYNEQFF. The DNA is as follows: TGTGCCAGCAGCGGGACTAGCGGGGGCCTCTCCTACAATGAGCAGTTCTTC. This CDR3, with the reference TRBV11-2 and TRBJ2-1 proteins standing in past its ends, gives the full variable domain EAGVAQSPRYKIIEKRQSVAFWCNPISGHATLYWYQQILGQGPKLLIQFQNNGVVDDSQLPKDRFSAERLKGVDSTLKIQPAKLEDSAVYLCASSGTSGGLSYNEQFFGPGTRLTVL.